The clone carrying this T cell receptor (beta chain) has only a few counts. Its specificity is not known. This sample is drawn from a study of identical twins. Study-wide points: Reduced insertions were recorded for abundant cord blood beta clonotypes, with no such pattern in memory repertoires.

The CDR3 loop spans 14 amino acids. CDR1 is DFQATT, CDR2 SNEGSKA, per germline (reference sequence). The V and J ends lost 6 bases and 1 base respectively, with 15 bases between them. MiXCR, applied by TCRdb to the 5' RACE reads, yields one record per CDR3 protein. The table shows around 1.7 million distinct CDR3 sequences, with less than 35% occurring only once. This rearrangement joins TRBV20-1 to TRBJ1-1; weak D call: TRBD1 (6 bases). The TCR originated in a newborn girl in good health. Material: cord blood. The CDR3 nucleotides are TGCAGTGCCCGGTGCGGGGGGCAGAACACTGAAGCTTTCTTT. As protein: CSARCGGQNTEAFF.